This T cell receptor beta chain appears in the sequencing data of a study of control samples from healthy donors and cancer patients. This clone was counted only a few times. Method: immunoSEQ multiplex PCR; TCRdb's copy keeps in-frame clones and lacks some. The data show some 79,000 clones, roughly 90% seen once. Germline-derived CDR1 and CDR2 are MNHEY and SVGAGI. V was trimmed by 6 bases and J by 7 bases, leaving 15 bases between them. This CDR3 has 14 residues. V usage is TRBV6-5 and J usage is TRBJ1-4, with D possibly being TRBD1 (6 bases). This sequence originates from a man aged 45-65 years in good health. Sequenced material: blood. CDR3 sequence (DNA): TGTGCCAGCAGGACCGGGGGGCGGGTTGAAAAACTGTTTTTT. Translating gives CASRTGGRVEKLFF.